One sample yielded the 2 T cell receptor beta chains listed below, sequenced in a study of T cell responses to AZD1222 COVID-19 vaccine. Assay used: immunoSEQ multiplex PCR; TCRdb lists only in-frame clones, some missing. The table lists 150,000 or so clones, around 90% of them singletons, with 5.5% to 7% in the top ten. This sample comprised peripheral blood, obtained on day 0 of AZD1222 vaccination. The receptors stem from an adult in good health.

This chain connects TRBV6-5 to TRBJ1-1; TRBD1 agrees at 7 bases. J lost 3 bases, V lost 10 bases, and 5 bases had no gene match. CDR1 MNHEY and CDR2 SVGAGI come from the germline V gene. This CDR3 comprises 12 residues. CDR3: CATQDRDTEAFF. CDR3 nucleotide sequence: TGTGCCACCCAAGACAGGGACACTGAAGCTTTCTTT.

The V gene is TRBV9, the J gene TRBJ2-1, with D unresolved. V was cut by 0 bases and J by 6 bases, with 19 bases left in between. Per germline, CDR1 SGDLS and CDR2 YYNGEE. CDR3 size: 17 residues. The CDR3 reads CASSVGGNPRLGNEQFF. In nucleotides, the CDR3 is TGTGCCAGCAGCGTAGGGGGTAATCCTAGGTTAGGCAATGAGCAGTTCTTC.